These 25 T cell receptor beta chains were all obtained from the same sample, sequenced in a study of cytomegalovirus exposure and HLA in healthy donors. The PCR contained 60 Vbeta and 13 Jbeta primers. Profiling relied on immunoSEQ multiplex PCR, and the TCRdb table lists in-frame clones only, not all of them. Of about 160,000 clones listed, over 65% are singletons. The sample comprised PBMCs. The receptor source for this set is a man aged 35 to 55 in good health and CMV-seropositive.

The chain employs TRBV19 and TRBJ1-2, with TRBD1 matching over 12 bases. The CDR3 length is 15 residues. V was pared by 5 bases and J by 7 bases, with 8 bases of the junction left unmatched. Germline values: CDR1 LNHDA, CDR2 SQIVND (reference sequence). CDR3 in DNA: TGTGCCAGTAGTTACGCCGGGACAGGGGGCTCTGGCTACACCTTC. Translation: CASSYAGTGGSGYTF.

V gene TRBV30 combines with J gene TRBJ1-2; 9 bases align to TRBD1. CDR3 size: 13 residues. With 1 base clipped from V and 7 bases from J, the junction kept 4 bases outside the gene matches. Germline V CDR1 and CDR2: GTSNPN, SVGIG (reference sequence). CDR3: CAWSADRGSGYTF. The CDR3 DNA follows: TGTGCCTGGAGTGCCGACAGGGGGTCTGGCTACACCTTC.

This rearrangement joins TRBV4-1 to TRBJ2-5; D call uncertain. The CDR3 is made up of 13 amino acids. Per the germline V gene, CDR1 is MGHRA and CDR2 is YSYEKL. V dropped 0 bases and J dropped 5 bases, with 7 bases sitting between them. CDR3 sequence: CASSQENGETQYF. DNA for the CDR3: TGCGCCAGCAGCCAAGAGAACGGGGAGACCCAGTACTTC.

The chain couples TRBV9 to TRBJ2-5; TRBD1 aligns across 9 bases. The J call may be in error: the DNA end matches TRBJ2-7 better. The length of the CDR3 is 15 residues. Germline values: CDR1 SGDLS, CDR2 YYNGEE. CDR3: CASSAAGTGTYEQYF. DNA of the CDR3: TGTGCCAGCAGCGCAGCAGGGACAGGGACCTACGAGCAGTACTTC.

By sample fraction, this clone is medium-sized. This rearrangement joins TRBV2 to TRBJ1-1, with a weak D call TRBD1 (5 bases). This CDR3 comprises 13 residues. Trimming removed 3 bases from V and 3 bases from J, with 8 bases in between. The V gene's germline CDR1 is SNHLY and CDR2 FYNNEI. The CDR3 is CASSDREDTEAFF. DNA of the CDR3: TGTGCCAGCAGTGACAGGGAGGACACTGAAGCTTTCTTT.

This chain connects TRBV7-2 to TRBJ1-2, with 7 bases aligning to TRBD1. Germline lookup yields CDR1 SGHTA and CDR2 FQGNSA. The CDR3 is 14 residues long. The V gene end was trimmed by 5 bases and the J gene end by 0 bases; junction bases not matched to a gene: 3. This CDR3 is CASSGGTANYGYTF. The DNA of the CDR3 is TGTGCCAGCAGCGGAGGGACAGCTAACTATGGCTACACCTTC.

The table lists this clone with a count of one. The chain recombines TRBV10-3 with TRBJ2-3, with 15 bases that match TRBD2. This CDR3 is built from 17 residues. Trimming removed 8 bases from V and 0 bases from J; junction bases left unmatched: 6. CDR1 and CDR2 from the germline V gene are ENHRY and SYGVKD. The DNA of the CDR3 is TGTGCCATCGGCGGGACTAGCGGGGGGCCTAGCACAGATACGCAGTATTTT. It translates to CAIGGTSGGPSTDTQYF.

The V and J genes are TRBV12-5 and TRBJ1-4; TRBD1 is a possible D gene (6 bases). Per the germline V gene, CDR1 is LGHNT and CDR2 is FRNRAP. The CDR3 sequence is 15 residues long. V lost 0 bases and J lost 7, with 12 bases in between. In DNA, the CDR3 is TGTGCTAGTGGTTTGGTAATGGGAGGGGGTGAAAAACTGTTTTTT. It is translated as CASGLVMGGGEKLFF.

This clone has only a few counts. This chain uses TRBV7-9 with TRBJ2-1; the match to TRBD1 covers 7 bases. The CDR3 totals 16 residues. V lost 5 bases, J lost 8 bases, and 15 bases stayed unmatched. Germline V CDR1 and CDR2: SEHNR, FQNEAQ (reference sequence). In DNA, the CDR3 is TGTGCCAGCAGCACGGGCGCCACTACAGGGGTCGATGAGCAGTTCTTC. Translating it yields CASSTGATTGVDEQFF.

The chain is built from TRBV7-6 and TRBJ1-1; D unresolved. The germline V gene encodes CDR1 SGHVS and CDR2 FNYEAQ. V lost 1 base, J lost 4 bases, and 7 bases lay in between. There are 13 residues in the CDR3. The CDR3: CASSLGEGTEAFF. In DNA, the CDR3 is TGTGCCAGCAGCTTAGGCGAGGGCACTGAAGCTTTCTTT.

With regard to this clone: One end of the junction does not line up with germline, which may come from a read error. Other DNA sequences in this specimen translate into the identical CDR3. This chain connects TRBV29-1 to TRBJ1-1, with 9 nucleotides matching TRBD1. Germline-derived CDR1 and CDR2 are SQVTM and ANQGSEA. The CDR3 is made up of 16 amino acids. CDR3 amino acids: CSVTGQGTDEDTEAFF. DNA of the CDR3: TGCAGCGTCACGGGACAGGGAACAGATGAGGACACTGAAGCTTTCTTC.

V and J are TRBV19 and TRBJ1-5, with 11 nucleotides matching TRBD1. Germline V lookup: CDR1 LNHDA, CDR2 SQIVND (reference sequence). There are 16 residues in the CDR3. J lost 6 bases, V lost 6 bases, and 10 bases had no gene match. CDR3 residues: CASRPWGQGDSQPQHF. In DNA form, the CDR3 reads TGTGCCAGTAGGCCCTGGGGACAGGGGGACAGTCAGCCCCAGCATTTT.

The rearrangement links TRBV28 to TRBJ2-7; D perhaps matches TRBD1 (5 bases). The CDR3 has 11 amino acids. Trimming cost V 11 bases and J 0 bases, with 8 bases left between them. Looked up from germline, CDR1 is MDHEN and CDR2 is SYDVKM. CDR3 in DNA: TGTGCCGGGGCCTCCTCCTACGAGCAGTACTTC. It translates to CAGASSYEQYF.

The chain employs TRBV15 and TRBJ1-2, with D unresolved. The V and J ends lost 0 bases and 3 bases respectively, with 8 bases between them. The CDR3 is made up of 14 amino acids. In germline, CDR1 is LNHNV, CDR2 YYDKDF (reference sequence). CDR3 DNA sequence: TGTGCCACCAGCAGAGATCCAGGCGACTATGGCTACACCTTC. Amino acid sequence: CATSRDPGDYGYTF.

This sequence joins TRBV10-3 and TRBJ2-1; 9 nucleotides align to TRBD1. The CDR3 is 15 residues long. From germline, CDR1 is ENHRY and CDR2 SYGVKD. Trimming at V came to 3 bases and at J to 9 bases, leaving 9 bases not matched to a gene. Here the CDR3 DNA reads TGTGCCATCAGTGAACCGGGACAGGGTCCGATTGAGCAGTTCTTC. Translating it yields CAISEPGQGPIEQFF.

This clone was seen more than once but under ten times. The chain carries TRBV6-4 and TRBJ2-3; 8 bases fit TRBD2. V dropped 0 bases and J dropped 2; count of bases not matched to a gene: 1. CDR1 is MRHNA, CDR2 SNTAGT, per germline. The CDR3 contains 15 residues. This CDR3 reads CASSDSRGATDTQYF. As DNA, the CDR3 is TGTGCCAGCAGTGACTCGCGGGGGGCCACAGATACGCAGTATTTT.

The CDR3 nucleotides read TGCGCCAGCAGCTATGGACAGGGCCCTGGGTACGAGCAGTACTTC. Amino acids: CASSYGQGPGYEQYF. The chain employs TRBV5-1 and TRBJ2-7; 8 bases fit TRBD1. J was trimmed by 4 bases and V by 3 bases; bases with no gene match: 9. CDR3 size: 15 residues. Germline CDR1 and CDR2: SGHRS and YFSETQ. The whole variable domain, remainder taken from reference TRBV5-1 and TRBJ2-7, is KAGVTQTPRYLIKTRGQQVTLSCSPISGHRSVSWYQQTPGQGLQFLFEYFSETQRNKGNFPGRFSGRQFSNSRSEMNVSTLELGDSALYLCASSYGQGPGYEQYFGPGTRLTVT.

DNA for the CDR3: TGTGCCAGCAGCTTCTTGGGACAGGCCAATGGCTACACCTTC. Translated, it gives CASSFLGQANGYTF. The chain carries TRBV5-8 and TRBJ1-2; 8 bases are a match to TRBD1. The V gene end was trimmed by 2 bases and the J gene end by 6 bases; junction bases not matched to a gene: 6. The CDR3 length is 14 residues. Germline values: CDR1 SGHTS, CDR2 YDEGEE.

The chain uses TRBV5-6 and TRBJ2-3; no reliable D call. CDR3 length equals 12 residues. V lost 1 base and J 8 bases, leaving 8 bases between the germline ends. Germline CDR1 and CDR2: SGHDT and YYEEEE. In DNA, the CDR3 is TGTGCCAGCAGCTTGAGGCAGGCTACGCAGTATTTT. This sequence encodes CASSLRQATQYF.

This chain joins TRBV29-1 and TRBJ2-5; no clear D gene. Gene TRBJ2-7 matches the end of the DNA better, so the J call may be wrong. Germline V gives CDR1 SQVTM, CDR2 ANQGSEA. The CDR3 is made up of 12 amino acids. In DNA, the CDR3 is TGCAGCGTAGCCAGGAACTCCTACGAGCAGTACTTC. Protein product: CSVARNSYEQYF.

The chain links TRBV4-3 to TRBJ2-1; 7 bases fit TRBD1. V lost 0 bases to trimming and J lost 2 bases; unmatched junction nucleotides: 4. Germline CDR1 LGHNA, CDR2 YSLEER. This CDR3 has 16 amino acids. The CDR3 loop reads CASSQDPQGAYNEQFF. The CDR3 region has the DNA TGCGCCAGCAGCCAAGATCCTCAGGGGGCCTACAATGAGCAGTTCTTC.

The sample holds a few counts of this clone. CDR3 region: CASSRTEDGYTF. DNA of the CDR3: TGCGCCAGCAGCCGGACAGAAGACGGCTACACCTTC. The J gene is TRBJ1-2, the V gene TRBV5-1; D possibly corresponds to TRBD1 (6 bases). V was cut by 4 bases and J by 8 bases, with 12 bases left in between. The CDR3 totals 12 residues. Germline CDR1 reads SGHRS; CDR2 reads YFSETQ.

The chain recombines TRBV7-2 with TRBJ1-4; D is unclear. Trimming took off 2 bases at V and 7 bases at J, with 11 bases between the two ends. The length of the CDR3 is 14 residues. CDR1 and CDR2 from the germline V gene are SGHTA and FQGNSA. CDR3 loop: CASSLRPRGEKLFF. The CDR3 DNA is TGTGCCAGCAGCTTACGTCCCCGGGGTGAAAAACTGTTTTTT.

The chain uses TRBV27 and TRBJ1-1, with D hard to call. V lost 3 bases and J 3 bases, leaving 8 bases between the germline ends. The CDR3 spans 13 residues. CDR1 and CDR2 from the germline V gene are MNHEY and SMNVEV (reference sequence). The chain's CDR3 is CASSFSVDTEAFF. The CDR3 DNA reads as TGTGCCAGCAGTTTCAGTGTGGACACTGAAGCTTTCTTT.

The chain carries TRBV27 and TRBJ1-2, with 7 bases fitting TRBD1. Per germline, CDR1 MNHEY and CDR2 SMNVEV (reference sequence). The CDR3 covers 12 residues. The V gene end was trimmed by 5 bases and the J gene end by 5 bases; junction bases not matched to a gene: 2. The CDR3 bases are TGTGCCAGCAGTCCGACAGGGTATGGCTACACCTTC. It specifies CASSPTGYGYTF.